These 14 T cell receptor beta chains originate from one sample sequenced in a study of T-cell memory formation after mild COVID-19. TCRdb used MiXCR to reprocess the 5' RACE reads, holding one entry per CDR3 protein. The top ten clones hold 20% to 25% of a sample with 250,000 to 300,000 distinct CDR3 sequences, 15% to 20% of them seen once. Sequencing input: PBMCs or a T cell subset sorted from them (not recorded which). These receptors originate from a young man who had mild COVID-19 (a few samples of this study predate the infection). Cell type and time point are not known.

This CDR3 is CASSLGMGETQYF. In DNA, the CDR3 is TGTGCCAGCAGCTTAGGGATGGGAGAGACCCAGTACTTC. The chain combines TRBV7-2 with TRBJ2-5; no clear D gene. The germline gives CDR1 SGHTA, CDR2 FQGNSA. The CDR3 extends over 13 amino acids. Deletions cut 1 base from V and 4 bases from J, with 7 bases between.

CDR3 amino acids: CASSPGTGQPQHF. CDR3 coding DNA: TGTGCCAGCAGTCCTGGGACGGGTCAGCCCCAGCATTTT. V usage is TRBV6-1 and J usage is TRBJ1-5; the D gene is possibly TRBD1 (5 bases). Germline loops: CDR1 MNHNS, CDR2 SASEGT. CDR3 length: 13 amino acids. V lost 5 bases and J lost 6, with 11 bases in between.

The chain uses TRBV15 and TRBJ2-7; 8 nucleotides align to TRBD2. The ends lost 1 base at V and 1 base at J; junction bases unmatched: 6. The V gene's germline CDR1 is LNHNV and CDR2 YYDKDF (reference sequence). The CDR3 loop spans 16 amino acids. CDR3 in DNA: TGTGCCACCAGCAGAGGGACTAGCCCCAGGTCCTACGAGCAGTACTTC. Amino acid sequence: CATSRGTSPRSYEQYF.

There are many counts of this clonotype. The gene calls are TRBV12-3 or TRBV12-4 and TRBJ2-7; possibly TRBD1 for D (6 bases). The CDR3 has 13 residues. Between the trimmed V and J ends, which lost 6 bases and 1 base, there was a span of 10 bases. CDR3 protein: CASSPGVSYEQYF. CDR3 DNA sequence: TGTGCCAGCAGCCCAGGGGTTTCCTACGAGCAGTACTTC.

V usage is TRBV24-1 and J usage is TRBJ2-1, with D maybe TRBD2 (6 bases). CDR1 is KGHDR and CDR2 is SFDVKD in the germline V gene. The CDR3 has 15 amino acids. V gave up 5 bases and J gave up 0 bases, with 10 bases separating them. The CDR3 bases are TGTGCCACCAGTGGGACTACCCCCTCCTACAATGAGCAGTTCTTC. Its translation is CATSGTTPSYNEQFF.

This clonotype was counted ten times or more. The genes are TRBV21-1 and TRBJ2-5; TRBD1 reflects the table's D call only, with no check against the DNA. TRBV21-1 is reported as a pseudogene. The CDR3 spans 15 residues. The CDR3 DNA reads TGTGCCAGCAGCAACGATACAGGAAGGGGAGAGACCCAGTACTTC. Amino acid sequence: CASSNDTGRGETQYF.

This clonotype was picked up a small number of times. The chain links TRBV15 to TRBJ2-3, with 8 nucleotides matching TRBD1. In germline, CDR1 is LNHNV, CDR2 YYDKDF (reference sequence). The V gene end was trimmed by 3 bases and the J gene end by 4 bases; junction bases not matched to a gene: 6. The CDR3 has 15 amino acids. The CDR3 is CATSSDLTGADTQYF. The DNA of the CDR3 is TGTGCCACCAGCAGCGATTTGACAGGGGCAGATACGCAGTATTTT.

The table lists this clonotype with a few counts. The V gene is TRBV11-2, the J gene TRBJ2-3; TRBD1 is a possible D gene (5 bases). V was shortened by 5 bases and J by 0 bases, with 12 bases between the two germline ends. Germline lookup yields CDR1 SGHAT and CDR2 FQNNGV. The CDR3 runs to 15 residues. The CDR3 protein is CASSPRVTSTDTQYF. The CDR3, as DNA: TGTGCCAGCAGCCCCAGGGTCACTAGCACAGATACGCAGTATTTT.

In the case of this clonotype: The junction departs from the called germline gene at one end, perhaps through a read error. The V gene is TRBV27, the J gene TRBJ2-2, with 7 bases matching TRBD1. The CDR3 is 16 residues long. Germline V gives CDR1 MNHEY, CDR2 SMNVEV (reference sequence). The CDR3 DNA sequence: TGTGTCAGCAGCTTCACATCGGGACAGCCAACCGGGGAGCTGTTTTTT. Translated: CVSSFTSGQPTGELFF.

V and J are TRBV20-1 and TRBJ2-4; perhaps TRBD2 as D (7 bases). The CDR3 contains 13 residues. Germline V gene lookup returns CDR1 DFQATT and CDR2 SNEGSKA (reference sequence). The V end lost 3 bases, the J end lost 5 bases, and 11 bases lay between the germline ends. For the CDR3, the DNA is TGCAGTGCTAGGATAGGGGGGGAAAACATTCAGTACTTC. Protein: CSARIGGENIQYF.

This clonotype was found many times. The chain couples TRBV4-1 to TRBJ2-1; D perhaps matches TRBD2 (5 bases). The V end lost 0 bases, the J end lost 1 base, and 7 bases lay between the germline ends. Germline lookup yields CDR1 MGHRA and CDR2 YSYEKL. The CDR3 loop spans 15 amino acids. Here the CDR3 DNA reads TGCGCCAGCAGCCAAGATAGCGCTTCCTACAATGAGCAGTTCTTC. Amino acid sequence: CASSQDSASYNEQFF.

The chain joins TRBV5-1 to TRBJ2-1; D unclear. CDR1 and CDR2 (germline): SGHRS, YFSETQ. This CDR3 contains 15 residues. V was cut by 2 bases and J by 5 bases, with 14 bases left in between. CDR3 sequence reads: CASSFYVSNNNEQFF. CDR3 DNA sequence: TGCGCCAGCAGCTTTTACGTTTCCAACAACAATGAGCAGTTCTTC.

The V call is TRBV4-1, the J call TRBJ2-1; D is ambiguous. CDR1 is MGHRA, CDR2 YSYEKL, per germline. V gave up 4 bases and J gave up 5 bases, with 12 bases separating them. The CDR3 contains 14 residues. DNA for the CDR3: TGCGCCAGCAGCCCCTGGACCCGCGACAATGAGCAGTTCTTC. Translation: CASSPWTRDNEQFF.

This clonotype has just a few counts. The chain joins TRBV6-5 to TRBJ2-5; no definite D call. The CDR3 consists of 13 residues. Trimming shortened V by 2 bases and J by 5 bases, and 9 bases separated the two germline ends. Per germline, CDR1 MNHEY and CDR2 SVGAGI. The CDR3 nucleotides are TGTGCCAGCAGTTACACACTCGGGGAGACCCAGTACTTC. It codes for CASSYTLGETQYF.